The T cell receptor beta chain under discussion was sequenced for a study of identical twins. Every sampled donor was Caucasian and healthy. At least ten counts were recorded for this clonotype. This CDR3 has 12 residues. Trimming took 8 bases from V and 2 from J, leaving 10 bases between them. Per germline, CDR1 MNHEY and CDR2 SMNVEV (reference sequence). A universal primer site arose from template switching, and cDNA bore unique molecular identifiers. TCRdb re-called the 5' RACE reads through MiXCR, storing one row per CDR3 protein. The sample lists around 230,000 distinct CDR3 sequences; over 8% were seen once.

The chain uses TRBV27 and TRBJ2-7, with D uncertain. The specimen was memory (CD45RO+) T cells sorted from blood. The receptor was isolated from a woman aged 18-35 years in good health. The CDR3 DNA follows: TGTGCCAGCGGCGTCGTCCCCTACGAGCAGTACTTC. It is translated as CASGVVPYEQYF.